This T cell receptor beta chain originates from a study of blood T cell repertoires in COVID-19 (dated by TCRdb to 2019 to 2021). Regarding the study in general: The collaborator samples originated in the United States, Italy and Spain and spanned the acute and convalescent phases of COVID-19. Samples came from the ongoing ImmuneRACE study (first 160 participants) plus 1,254 subjects from 6 global collaborators. Where available, HLA class I and class II types were obtained from metadata supplied by the sample provider rather than from assay-based typing. Subjects who had been exposed to COVID-19, were actively infected with it, or had recovered from it provided the deeply sampled blood TCRbeta repertoires that made up the dataset. A freely available public database, intended as a resource for researchers studying the immune response to SARS-CoV-2, is where the repertoires were released. The sample metadata nearly always contained a de-identified subject ID, COVID-19 status, age in years and sex. The material from the prospective study consisted of cDNA or gDNA derived from T cells, B-cell-depleted T cells, or PBMCs. Beyond this particular receptor, the publication reports: The quantity of clinical and demographic metadata differed by source and by participant and was supplied without curation.

The immunoSEQ Assay, a bias-controlled multiplex PCR, was used to amplify TCRbeta CDR3 regions from genomic DNA. In the source study's methods: Within the assay, amplification of reference gene primers was used to estimate how many nucleated cells each sample contained. To quantify the absolute abundance of each unique TCRbeta CDR3 rearrangement, sequence reads were collapsed and filtered. For each sample, productive Simpson clonality was calculated as the square root of Simpson's diversity index over productive rearrangements. TCRdb mirrors the immuneACCESS table, restricted to in-frame sequences. Some clones are absent from its copies; in checked studies, under half trace to an unresolved V gene, and the reason for the others is unknown. V and J calls and clone size follow that table, whereas D and trimming were derived from the DNA. For this sample there are about 200,000 clones; around four fifths appear just once. The ten biggest clones cover around 0.93% of the sample.

At one collaborating source in Seattle, patients were enrolled during active infection and were followed longitudinally through the course of disease. Each collaborating institution followed its own protocols to collect whole blood in K2EDTA tubes. Collaborator samples were shipped for TCRbeta analysis as frozen whole blood, isolated PBMCs, or DNA extracted from either sample type. The CDR1 and CDR2 encoded by the germline V gene (reference sequence) are LNHDA and SQIVND. The germline V and J ends show losses of 7 bases and 4 bases respectively, and no gene match explains 6 bases of the junction. Counted from cysteine to phenylalanine, this CDR3 has 14 amino acids. Kept here is only the CDR3 DNA, which spans 42 bases and is read in frame from base 1. A remark on this clone: Its target antigen remains unknown. Base quality data are lacking; no much larger clone is found one base away.

Material: peripheral blood. The receptor was isolated from a man aged 60 to 75 with COVID-19, enrolled during active disease. The rearranged chain carries TRBV19 and TRBJ1-2; the central 10 bases match TRBD1. The CDR3 amino acid sequence is: CASTETGGGYGYTF. The nucleotide sequence is given as TGTGCCAGTACAGAGACAGGGGGCGGCTATGGCTACACCTTC.